This T cell receptor (beta chain) was recorded in a study of long-term antiretroviral therapy in people with HIV. Study information: The oldest samples precede the 2015 immediate-ART recommendation by about a decade.

They ran version v3.0 of the immunoSEQ assay at survey level. The repertoire was sequenced with immunoSEQ multiplex PCR; TCRdb's copy has only in-frame clones and lacks some. The sample has 15,000 to 20,000 clones; more than 60% are singletons. Each HIV-infected participant was given treatment in the United States. This receptor was identified in a man aged 30 to 45 with HIV. The source material was unsorted PBMCs, sampled approximately 2.1 years before starting antiretroviral therapy.

CDR3 DNA: TGCGCCAGCAGCCCTACTGTGTCCGGAGATACGCAGTATTTT. Translation gives CASSPTVSGDTQYF. This sequence joins TRBV10-2 and TRBJ2-3; unclear D gene. CDR3 length: 14 amino acids. V gave up 6 bases and J gave up 5 bases, with 15 bases separating them. Germline CDR1 is WSHSY and CDR2 is SAAADI.